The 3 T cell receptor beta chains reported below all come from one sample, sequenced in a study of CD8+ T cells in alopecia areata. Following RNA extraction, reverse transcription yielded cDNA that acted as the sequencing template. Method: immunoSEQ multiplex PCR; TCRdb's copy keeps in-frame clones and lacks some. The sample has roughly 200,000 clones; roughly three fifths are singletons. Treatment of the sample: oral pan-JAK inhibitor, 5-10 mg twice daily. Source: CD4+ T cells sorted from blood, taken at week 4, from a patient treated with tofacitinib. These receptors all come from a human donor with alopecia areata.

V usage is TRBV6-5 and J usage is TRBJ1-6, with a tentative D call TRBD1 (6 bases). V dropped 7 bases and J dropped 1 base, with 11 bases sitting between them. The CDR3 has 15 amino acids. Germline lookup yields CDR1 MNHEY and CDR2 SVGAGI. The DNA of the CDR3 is TGTGCCAGCAACCCAGGGGAATCCTATAATTCACCCCTCCACTTT. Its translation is CASNPGESYNSPLHF.

This CDR3 is CSAHYRGQRETQYF. CDR3 coding DNA: TGCAGCGCCCACTACAGGGGGCAGAGAGAGACCCAGTACTTC. V usage is TRBV29-1 and J usage is TRBJ2-5; TRBD1 matches 9 bases. Trimming at V came to 7 bases and at J to 4 bases, leaving 10 bases not matched to a gene. The CDR3 contains 14 residues. Germline lookup yields CDR1 SQVTM and CDR2 ANQGSEA. Looking up the rest from reference TRBV29-1 and TRBJ2-5 gives the full variable domain: SAVISQKPSRDICQRGTSLTIQCQVDSQVTMMFWYRQQPGQSLTLIATANQGSEATYESGFVIDKFPISRPNLTFSTLTVSNMSPEDSSIYLCSAHYRGQRETQYFGPGTRLLVL.

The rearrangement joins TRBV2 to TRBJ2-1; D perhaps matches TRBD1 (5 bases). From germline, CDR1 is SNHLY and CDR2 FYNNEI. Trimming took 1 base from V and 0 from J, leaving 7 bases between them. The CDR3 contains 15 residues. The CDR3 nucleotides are TGTGCCAGCAGTGAAGACAGGCCCTCCTACAATGAGCAGTTCTTC. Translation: CASSEDRPSYNEQFF.